The 11 T cell receptor beta chains presented below share a single source sample, sequenced in a study of shared clonotypes between healthy human individuals. The naive CD8 fraction comprised CD45RO-negative cells positively selected for CCR7 and excluded terminally differentiated effector memory CD45RA+ cells. The assay was immunoSEQ multiplex PCR, and TCRdb's table has in-frame clones only and misses some. The data show roughly 810,000 clones, 90% to 97% seen once. Sequenced input: naive CD8+ T cells sorted from blood. These receptors were collected from a man between 25 and 39 years old in good health.

The chain uses TRBV2 and TRBJ2-5, with 9 positions matching TRBD2. The CDR3 totals 13 residues. V was clipped by 8 bases and J by 3 bases; unmatched bases: 4. The germline CDR1 and CDR2 sequences are SNHLY and FYNNEI. In nucleotides, the CDR3 is TGTGCCAGCCGGAAGCGGGAGGAAGAGACCCAGTACTTC. Residues: CASRKREEETQYF.

V and J are TRBV25-1 and TRBJ2-5, with D possibly called TRBD1 or TRBD2 (7 bases each). The V gene lost 7 bases and the J gene lost 5 bases, with 23 bases spanning the gap. CDR3 length: 16 residues. From germline, CDR1 is MGHDK and CDR2 SYGVNS. The CDR3 protein is CASTPPGGGDRETQYF. CDR3 DNA sequence: TGTGCCAGCACTCCCCCAGGGGGGGGAGACAGGGAGACCCAGTACTTC.

The gene calls are TRBV14 and TRBJ2-7; 8 bases line up with TRBD2. Germline V gene sequence: CDR1 SGHDN, CDR2 FVKESK. This CDR3 contains 15 residues. The V and J ends lost 4 bases and 2 bases, in that order; junction bases with no gene match: 7. CDR3 nucleotides: TGTGCCAGCAGCCCCTTCGGGGGGGGTACCTACGAGCAGTACTTC. Amino acids: CASSPFGGGTYEQYF.

The gene calls are TRBV7-6 and TRBJ2-7; no definite D call. The germline V gene encodes CDR1 SGHVS and CDR2 FNYEAQ. V was clipped by 3 bases and J by 6 bases, with 15 bases between them. This CDR3 has 14 residues. In DNA, the CDR3 is TGTGCCAGCAGCTTCCAATCCCCCTCGTTCGAGCAGTACTTC. Its protein is CASSFQSPSFEQYF.

This chain joins TRBV4-1 and TRBJ2-7, with 7 bases matching TRBD2. V dropped 3 bases and J dropped 2; count of bases not matched to a gene: 16. CDR3 size: 18 residues. Germline CDR1 and CDR2: MGHRA and YSYEKL. The chain's CDR3 is CASSQEFAGVVGTYEQYF. The DNA for the CDR3 is TGCGCCAGCAGCCAGGAGTTTGCGGGAGTTGTGGGGACCTACGAGCAGTACTTC.

This chain joins TRBV5-8 and TRBJ2-1, with 12 nucleotides matching TRBD1. Trimming cost V 10 bases and J 7 bases; bases outside gene matches: 27. Germline CDR1 and CDR2: SGHTS and YDEGEE. This CDR3 is 20 amino acids long. The CDR3 spells CAAGDRGRGSSGRLRNEQFF. CDR3 sequence (DNA): TGTGCCGCGGGGGACAGGGGGCGCGGTAGCAGCGGGAGACTTCGGAATGAGCAGTTCTTC.

The rearrangement uses TRBV6-5 and TRBJ2-7; TRBD2 matches at 9 bases. The CDR3 length is 15 residues. Trimming removed 7 bases from V and 4 bases from J; junction bases left unmatched: 11. Germline CDR1 reads MNHEY; CDR2 reads SVGAGI. CDR3 DNA: TGTGCCAGCACCTACTTAGCGGGAGAAAAGTACGAGCAGTACTTC. It codes for CASTYLAGEKYEQYF.

This chain uses TRBV7-6 with TRBJ2-1; TRBD2 matches at 14 bases. Germline loops: CDR1 SGHVS, CDR2 FNYEAQ. The CDR3 is 16 amino acids. V lost 6 bases to trimming and J lost 6 bases; unmatched junction nucleotides: 7. The CDR3 is CASSFAGLAGANEQFF. The DNA of the CDR3 is TGTGCCAGCAGTTTTGCGGGACTAGCGGGAGCCAATGAGCAGTTCTTC.

The rearrangement uses TRBV7-6 and TRBJ1-1, with D perhaps TRBD1 (5 bases). V was clipped by 3 bases and J by 3 bases, with 11 bases between them. The CDR3 is made up of 14 amino acids. Germline-derived CDR1 and CDR2 are SGHVS and FNYEAQ. The CDR3 sequence: CASSLGRVDTEAFF. CDR3 coding DNA: TGTGCCAGCAGCTTGGGCAGGGTGGACACTGAAGCTTTCTTT.

The chain couples TRBV4-1 to TRBJ1-2, with no clear D. Trimming shortened V by 6 bases and J by 6 bases, and 29 bases separated the two germline ends. The CDR3 loop spans 18 amino acids. CDR1 MGHRA and CDR2 YSYEKL come from the germline V gene. The CDR3 coding sequence is TGCGCCAGCAGTCCTAACCTCCTCCGGCGTGTGGCGGGTGATGGCTACACCTTC. This sequence encodes CASSPNLLRRVAGDGYTF.

This clone was observed a single time. V usage is TRBV4-2 and J usage is TRBJ1-3; the match to TRBD1 covers 7 bases. Germline V gene lookup returns CDR1 LGHNA and CDR2 YNFKEQ. The CDR3 has 12 amino acids. The V segment lost 3 bases and the J segment 12 bases; nucleotides outside the gene matches: 5. CDR3 region: CASSQGTGVIYF. CDR3 bases: TGTGCCAGCAGCCAGGGAACAGGGGTCATATATTTT.